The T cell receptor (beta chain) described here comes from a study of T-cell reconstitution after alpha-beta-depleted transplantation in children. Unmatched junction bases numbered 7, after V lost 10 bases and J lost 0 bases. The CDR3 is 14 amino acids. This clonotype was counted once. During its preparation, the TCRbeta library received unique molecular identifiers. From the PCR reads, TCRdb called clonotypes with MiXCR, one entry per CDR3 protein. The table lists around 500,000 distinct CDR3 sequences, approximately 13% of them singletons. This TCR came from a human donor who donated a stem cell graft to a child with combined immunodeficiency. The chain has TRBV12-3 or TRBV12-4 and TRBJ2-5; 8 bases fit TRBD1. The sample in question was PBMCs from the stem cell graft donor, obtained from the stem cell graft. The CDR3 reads CATADRVNQETQYF. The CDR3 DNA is TGTGCCACCGCGGACAGGGTAAACCAAGAGACCCAGTACTTC.